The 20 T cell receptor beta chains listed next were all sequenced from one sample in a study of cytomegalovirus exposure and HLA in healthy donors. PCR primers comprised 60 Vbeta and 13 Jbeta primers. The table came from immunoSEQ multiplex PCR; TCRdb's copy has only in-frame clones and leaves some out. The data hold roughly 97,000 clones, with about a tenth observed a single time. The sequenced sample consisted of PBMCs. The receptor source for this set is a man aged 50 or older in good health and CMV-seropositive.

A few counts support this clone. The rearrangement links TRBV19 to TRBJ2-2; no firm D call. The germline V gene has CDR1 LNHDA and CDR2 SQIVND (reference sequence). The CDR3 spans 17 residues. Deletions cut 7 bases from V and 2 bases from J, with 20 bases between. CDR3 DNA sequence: TGTGCCAGTACCCCCCTTAGTAGGAGAATAAACACCGGGGAGCTGTTTTTT. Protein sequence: CASTPLSRRINTGELFF.

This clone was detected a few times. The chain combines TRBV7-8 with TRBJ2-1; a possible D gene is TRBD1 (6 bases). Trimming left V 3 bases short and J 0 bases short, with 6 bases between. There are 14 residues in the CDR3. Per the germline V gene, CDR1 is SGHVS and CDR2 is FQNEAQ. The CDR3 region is CASSLDSSYNEQFF. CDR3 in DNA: TGTGCCAGCAGCTTGGACAGCTCCTACAATGAGCAGTTCTTC.

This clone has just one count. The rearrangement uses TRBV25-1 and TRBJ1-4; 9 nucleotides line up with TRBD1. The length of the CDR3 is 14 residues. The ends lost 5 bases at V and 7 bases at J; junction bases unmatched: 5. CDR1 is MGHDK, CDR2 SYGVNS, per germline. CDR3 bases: TGTGCCAGCAGTCCCGGGACAGGGATTGAAAAACTGTTTTTT. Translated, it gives CASSPGTGIEKLFF.

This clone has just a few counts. The CDR3 here is CASSGLNTDTQYF. The CDR3 DNA follows: TGTGCCAGCAGCGGACTTAACACAGATACGCAGTATTTT. This rearrangement joins TRBV9 to TRBJ2-3; unclear D gene. This CDR3 comprises 13 residues. Germline V gene data show CDR1 as SGDLS and CDR2 as YYNGEE. With 3 bases removed from V and 2 bases from J, the gap between germline ends came to 7 bases.

The CDR3 loop reads CASSPLDTPGSLYGYTF. CDR3 nucleotides: TGTGCCAGCAGTCCCCTCGACACCCCTGGGAGCCTCTATGGCTACACCTTC. The gene calls are TRBV27 and TRBJ1-2; no clear D gene. The V and J ends lost 5 bases and 4 bases respectively, with 23 bases between them. This CDR3 has 17 residues. Germline V gene lookup returns CDR1 MNHEY and CDR2 SMNVEV (reference sequence).

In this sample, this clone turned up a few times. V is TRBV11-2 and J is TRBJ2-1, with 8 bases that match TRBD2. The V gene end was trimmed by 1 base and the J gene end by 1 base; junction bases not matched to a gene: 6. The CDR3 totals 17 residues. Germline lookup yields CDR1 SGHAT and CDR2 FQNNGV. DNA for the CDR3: TGTGCCAGCAGCTTAGCGGGAGGGCCGGGGTCCTACAATGAGCAGTTCTTC. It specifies CASSLAGGPGSYNEQFF.

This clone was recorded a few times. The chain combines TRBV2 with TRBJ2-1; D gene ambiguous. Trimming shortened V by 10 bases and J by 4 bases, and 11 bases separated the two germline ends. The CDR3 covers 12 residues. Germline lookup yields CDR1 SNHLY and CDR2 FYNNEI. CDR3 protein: CAISNRYNEQFF. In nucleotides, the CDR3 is TGTGCCATAAGCAATAGATACAATGAGCAGTTCTTC.

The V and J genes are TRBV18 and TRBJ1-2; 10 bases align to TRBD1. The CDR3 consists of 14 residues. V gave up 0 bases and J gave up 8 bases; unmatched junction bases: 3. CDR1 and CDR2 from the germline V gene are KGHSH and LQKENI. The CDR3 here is CASSPPGTGVGYTF. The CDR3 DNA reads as TGTGCCAGCTCACCACCCGGGACAGGGGTCGGCTACACCTTC. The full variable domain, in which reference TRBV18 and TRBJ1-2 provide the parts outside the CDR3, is NAGVMQNPRHLVRRRGQEARLRCSPMKGHSHVYWYRQLPEEGLKFMVYLQKENIIDESGMPKERFSAEFPKEGPSILRIQQVVRGDSAAYFCASSPPGTGVGYTFGSGTRLTVV.

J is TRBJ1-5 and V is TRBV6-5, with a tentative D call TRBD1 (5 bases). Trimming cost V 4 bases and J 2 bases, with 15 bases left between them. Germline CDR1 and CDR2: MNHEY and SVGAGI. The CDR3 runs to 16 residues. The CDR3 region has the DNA TGTGCCAGCAGTTGGGAGGGGTGGTTGGGCAATCAGCCCCAGCATTTT. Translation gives CASSWEGWLGNQPQHF.

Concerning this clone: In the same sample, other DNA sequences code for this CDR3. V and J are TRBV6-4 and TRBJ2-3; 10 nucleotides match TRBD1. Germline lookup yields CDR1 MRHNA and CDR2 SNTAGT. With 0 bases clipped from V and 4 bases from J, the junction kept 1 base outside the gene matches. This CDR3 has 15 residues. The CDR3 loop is CASSDSTGGADTQYF. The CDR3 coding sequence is TGTGCCAGCAGTGACTCGACAGGGGGCGCAGATACGCAGTATTTT.

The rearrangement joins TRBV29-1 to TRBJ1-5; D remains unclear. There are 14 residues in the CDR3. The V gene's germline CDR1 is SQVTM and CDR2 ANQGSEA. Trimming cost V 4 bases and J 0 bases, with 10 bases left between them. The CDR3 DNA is TGCAGCGTTGGAGGGCTATCTAGCAATCAGCCCCAGCATTTT. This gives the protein CSVGGLSSNQPQHF.

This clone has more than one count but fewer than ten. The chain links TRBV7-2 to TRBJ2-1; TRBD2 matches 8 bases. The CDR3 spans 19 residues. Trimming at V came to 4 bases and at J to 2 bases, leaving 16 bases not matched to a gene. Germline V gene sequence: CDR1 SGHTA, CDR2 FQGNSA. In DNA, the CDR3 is TGTGCCAGCAGCTCAAGCGGGTCTTGGACTAGCAGAGCCTACAATGAGCAGTTCTTC. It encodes CASSSSGSWTSRAYNEQFF.

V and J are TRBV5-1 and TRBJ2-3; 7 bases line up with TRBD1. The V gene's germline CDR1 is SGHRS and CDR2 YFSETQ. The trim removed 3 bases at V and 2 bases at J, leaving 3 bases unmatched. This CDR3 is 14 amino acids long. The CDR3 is CASSWGQNTDTQYF. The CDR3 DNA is TGCGCCAGCAGCTGGGGACAGAACACAGATACGCAGTATTTT.

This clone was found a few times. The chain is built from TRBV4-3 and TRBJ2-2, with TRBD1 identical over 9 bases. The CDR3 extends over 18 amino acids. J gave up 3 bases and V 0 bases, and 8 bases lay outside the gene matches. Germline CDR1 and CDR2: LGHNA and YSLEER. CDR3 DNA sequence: TGCGCCAGCAGCCAAGATCTTCCGGGACAGGGCTACACCGGGGAGCTGTTTTTT. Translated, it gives CASSQDLPGQGYTGELFF.

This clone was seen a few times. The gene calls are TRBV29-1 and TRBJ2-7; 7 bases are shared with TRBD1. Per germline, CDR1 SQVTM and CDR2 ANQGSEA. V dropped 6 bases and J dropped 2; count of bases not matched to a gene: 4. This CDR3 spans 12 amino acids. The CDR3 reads CSVGTETYEQYF. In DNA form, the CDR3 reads TGCAGCGTGGGGACAGAGACCTACGAGCAGTACTTC.

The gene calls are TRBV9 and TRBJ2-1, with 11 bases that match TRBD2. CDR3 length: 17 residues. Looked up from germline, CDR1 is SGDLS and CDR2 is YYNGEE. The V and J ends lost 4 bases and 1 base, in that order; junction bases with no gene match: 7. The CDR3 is CASSHPLAGGSYNEQFF. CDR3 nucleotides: TGTGCCAGCAGCCACCCGCTAGCGGGAGGTTCCTACAATGAGCAGTTCTTC.

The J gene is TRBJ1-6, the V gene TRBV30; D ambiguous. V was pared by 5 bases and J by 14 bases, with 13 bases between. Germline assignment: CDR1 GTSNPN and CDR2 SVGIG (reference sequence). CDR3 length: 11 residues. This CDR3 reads CAWEGVGTLHF. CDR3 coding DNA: TGTGCCTGGGAGGGCGTCGGGACCCTCCACTTT. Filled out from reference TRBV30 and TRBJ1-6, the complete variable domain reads SQTIHQWPATLVQPVGSPLSLECTVEGTSNPNLYWYRQAAGRGLQLLFYSVGIGQISSEVPQNLSASRPQDRQFILSSKKLLLSDSGFYLCAWEGVGTLHFGNGTRLTVT.

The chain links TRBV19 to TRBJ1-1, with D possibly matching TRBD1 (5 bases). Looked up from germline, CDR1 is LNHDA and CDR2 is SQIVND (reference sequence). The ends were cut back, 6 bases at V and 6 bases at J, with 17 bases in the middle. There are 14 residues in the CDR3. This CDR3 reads CASRRGYREPEAFF. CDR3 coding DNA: TGTGCCAGTAGACGGGGGTATAGGGAACCTGAAGCTTTCTTT.

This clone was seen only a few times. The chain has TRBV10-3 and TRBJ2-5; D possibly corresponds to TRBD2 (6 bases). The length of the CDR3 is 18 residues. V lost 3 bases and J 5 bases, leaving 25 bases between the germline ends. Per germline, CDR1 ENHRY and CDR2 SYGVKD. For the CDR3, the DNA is TGTGCCATCAGTGAAAAATTCTCCGGGGCGGGAACTAGGGAGACCCAGTACTTC. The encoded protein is CAISEKFSGAGTRETQYF.

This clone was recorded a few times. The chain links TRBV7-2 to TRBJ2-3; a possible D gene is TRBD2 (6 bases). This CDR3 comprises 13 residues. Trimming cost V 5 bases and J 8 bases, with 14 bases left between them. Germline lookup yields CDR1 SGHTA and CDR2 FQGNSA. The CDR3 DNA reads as TGTGCCAGCAGCGAGGGGCGGGAAGGTACGCAGTATTTT. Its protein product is CASSEGREGTQYF. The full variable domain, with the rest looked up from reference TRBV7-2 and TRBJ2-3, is GAGVSQSPSNKVTEKGKDVELRCDPISGHTALYWYRQSLGQGLEFLIYFQGNSAPDKSGLPSDRFSAERTGGSVSTLTIQRTQQEDSAVYLCASSEGREGTQYFGPGTRLTVL.